The clone carrying this T cell receptor beta chain was recorded once. Its target is unknown. Per germline, CDR1 MNHEY and CDR2 SMNVEV (reference sequence). There are 18 residues in the CDR3. Trimming removed 2 bases from V and 4 bases from J, with 21 bases in between. Clones were sequenced by immunoSEQ multiplex PCR, and TCRdb holds only the in-frame ones, with some missing. Of around 100,000 clones listed, approximately 90% were seen once; the top ten hold roughly 2.9%. The sample originates from a study of T cell responses to AZD1222 COVID-19 vaccine. Overall study results and limits: Two AZD1222 doses significantly raised spike-specific TCR breadth and depth over controls. Females outnumbered males among donors, who were mostly white British; clonal diversity was possibly underestimated. Repertoires were obtained solely post-peak T cell response. Researchers report vaccine-associated CD4 TCRs spanning spike, with dominance at 160-218 and 743-854.

The sample here was peripheral blood, taken on day 0 of AZD1222 vaccination. This TCR came from an adult in good health. The chain couples TRBV27 to TRBJ2-1; weak D call: TRBD2 (6 bases). CDR3 amino acids: CASSLTPRPASAYNEQFF. As DNA, the CDR3 is TGTGCCAGCAGTTTAACCCCCCGTCCCGCTAGCGCGTACAATGAGCAGTTCTTC.